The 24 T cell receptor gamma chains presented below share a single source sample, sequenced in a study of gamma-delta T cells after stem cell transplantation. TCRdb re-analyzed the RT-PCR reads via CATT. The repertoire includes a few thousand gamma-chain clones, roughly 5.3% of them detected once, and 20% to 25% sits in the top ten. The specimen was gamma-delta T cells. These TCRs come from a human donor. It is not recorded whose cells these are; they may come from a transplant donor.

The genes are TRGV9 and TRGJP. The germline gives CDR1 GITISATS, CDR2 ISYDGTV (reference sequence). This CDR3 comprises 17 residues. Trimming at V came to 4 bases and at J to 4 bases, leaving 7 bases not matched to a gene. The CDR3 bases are TGTGCCTTGTGGGAAAACAACCAAGAGTTGGGCAAAAAAATCAAGGTATTT. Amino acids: CALWENNQELGKKIKVF.

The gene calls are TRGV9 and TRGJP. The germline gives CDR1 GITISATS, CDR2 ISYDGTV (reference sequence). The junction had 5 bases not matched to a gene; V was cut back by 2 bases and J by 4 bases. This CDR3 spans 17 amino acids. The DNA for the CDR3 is TGTGCCTTGTGGGAGGGATTCCAAGAGTTGGGCAAAAAAATCAAGGTATTT. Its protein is CALWEGFQELGKKIKVF.

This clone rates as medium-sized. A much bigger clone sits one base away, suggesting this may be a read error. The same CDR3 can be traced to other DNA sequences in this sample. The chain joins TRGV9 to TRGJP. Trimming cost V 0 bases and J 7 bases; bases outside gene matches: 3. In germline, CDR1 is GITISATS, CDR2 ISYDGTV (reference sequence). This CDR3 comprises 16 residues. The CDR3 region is CALWEVRELGKKIKVF. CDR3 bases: TGTGCCTTGTGGGAGGTGAGGGAGTTGGGCAAAAAAATCAAGGTATTT.

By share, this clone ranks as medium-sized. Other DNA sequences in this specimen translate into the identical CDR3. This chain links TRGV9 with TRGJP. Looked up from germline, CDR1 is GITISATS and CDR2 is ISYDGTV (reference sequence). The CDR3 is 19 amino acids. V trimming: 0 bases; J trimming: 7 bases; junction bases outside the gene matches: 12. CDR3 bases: TGTGCCTTGTGGGAGGTGCGTGGATCCGTCGAGTTGGGCAAAAAAATCAAGGTATTT. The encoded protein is CALWEVRGSVELGKKIKVF.

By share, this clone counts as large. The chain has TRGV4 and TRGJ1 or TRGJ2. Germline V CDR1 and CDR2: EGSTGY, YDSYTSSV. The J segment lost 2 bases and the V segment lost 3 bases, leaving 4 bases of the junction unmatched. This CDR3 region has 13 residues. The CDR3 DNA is TGTGCCACCTGGGATCGGGATTATTATAAGAAACTCTTT. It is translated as CATWDRDYYKKLF.

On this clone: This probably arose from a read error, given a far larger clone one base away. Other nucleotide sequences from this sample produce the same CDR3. CDR3 bases: TGTGCCTTGTGGGAGGTGCAATCTCCACCAGGTTATAAGAAACTCTTT. Its protein product is CALWEVQSPPGYKKLF. This chain joins TRGV9 and TRGJ1 or TRGJ2. The CDR3 covers 16 residues. After removal of 0 bases from V and 6 bases from J, the junction contained 14 bases not matched to a gene. Per the germline V gene, CDR1 is GITISATS and CDR2 is ISYDGTV (reference sequence).

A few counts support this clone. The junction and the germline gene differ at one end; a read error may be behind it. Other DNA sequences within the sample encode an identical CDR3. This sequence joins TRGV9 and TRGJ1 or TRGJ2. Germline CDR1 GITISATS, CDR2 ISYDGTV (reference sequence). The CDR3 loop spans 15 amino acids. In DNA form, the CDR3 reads TGTGCCTTGTGGGAGGTGCAACCGAATTATTACAAGAAACTCTTT. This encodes CALWEVQPNYYKKLF.

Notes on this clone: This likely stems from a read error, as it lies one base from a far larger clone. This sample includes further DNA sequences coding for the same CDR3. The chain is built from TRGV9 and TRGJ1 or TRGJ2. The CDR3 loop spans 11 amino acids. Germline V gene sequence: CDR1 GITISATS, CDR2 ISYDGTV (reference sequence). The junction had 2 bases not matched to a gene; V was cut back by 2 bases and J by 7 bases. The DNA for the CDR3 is TGTGCCTTGTGGGAGGGATATAAGAAACTCTTT. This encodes CALWEGYKKLF.

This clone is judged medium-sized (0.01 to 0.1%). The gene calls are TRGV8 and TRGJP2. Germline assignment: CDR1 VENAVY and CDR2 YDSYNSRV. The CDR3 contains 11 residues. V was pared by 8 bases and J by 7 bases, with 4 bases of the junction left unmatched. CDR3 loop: CATFFDWIKTF. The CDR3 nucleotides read TGTGCCACCTTTTTTGATTGGATCAAGACGTTT.

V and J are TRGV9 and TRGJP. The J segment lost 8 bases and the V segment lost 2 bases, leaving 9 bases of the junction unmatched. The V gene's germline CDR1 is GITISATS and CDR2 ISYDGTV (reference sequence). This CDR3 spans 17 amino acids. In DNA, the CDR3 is TGTGCCTTGTGGGAGGCCCCCCGAAAGTTGGGCAAAAAAATCAAGGTATTT. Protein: CALWEAPRKLGKKIKVF.

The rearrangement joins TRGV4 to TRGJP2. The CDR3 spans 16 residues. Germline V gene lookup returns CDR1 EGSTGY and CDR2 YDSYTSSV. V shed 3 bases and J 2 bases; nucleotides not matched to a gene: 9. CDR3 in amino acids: CATWDRNQSSDWIKTF. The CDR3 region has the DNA TGTGCCACCTGGGATCGAAACCAAAGTAGTGATTGGATCAAGACGTTT.

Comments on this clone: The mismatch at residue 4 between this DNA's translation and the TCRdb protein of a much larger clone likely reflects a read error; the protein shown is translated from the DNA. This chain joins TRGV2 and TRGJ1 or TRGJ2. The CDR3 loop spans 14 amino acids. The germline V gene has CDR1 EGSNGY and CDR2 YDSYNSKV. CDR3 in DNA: TGTGCCACCCGGGACGGGCAGTTTTATTATAAGAAACTCTTT. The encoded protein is CATRDGQFYYKKLF.

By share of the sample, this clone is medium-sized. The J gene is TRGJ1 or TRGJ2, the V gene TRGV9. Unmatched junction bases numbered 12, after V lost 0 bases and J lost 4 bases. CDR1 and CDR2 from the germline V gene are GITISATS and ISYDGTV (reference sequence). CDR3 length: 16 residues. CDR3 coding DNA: TGTGCCTTGTGGGAGGTGCAGGGCCCCGGCTATTATAAGAAACTCTTT. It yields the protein CALWEVQGPGYYKKLF.

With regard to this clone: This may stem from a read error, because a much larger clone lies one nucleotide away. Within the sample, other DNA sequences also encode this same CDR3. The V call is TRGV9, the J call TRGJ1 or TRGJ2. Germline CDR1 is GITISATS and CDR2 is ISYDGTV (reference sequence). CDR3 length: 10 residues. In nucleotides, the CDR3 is TGTGCCCTGTGGAAAAATAAGAAACTCTTT. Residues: CALWKNKKLF.

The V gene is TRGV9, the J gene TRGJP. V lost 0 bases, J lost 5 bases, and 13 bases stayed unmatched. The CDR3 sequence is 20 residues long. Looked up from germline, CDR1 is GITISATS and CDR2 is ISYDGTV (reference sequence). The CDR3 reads CALWEVNRGQKELGKKIKVF. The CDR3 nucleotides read TGTGCCTTGTGGGAGGTGAACCGGGGGCAAAAAGAGTTGGGCAAAAAAATCAAGGTATTT.

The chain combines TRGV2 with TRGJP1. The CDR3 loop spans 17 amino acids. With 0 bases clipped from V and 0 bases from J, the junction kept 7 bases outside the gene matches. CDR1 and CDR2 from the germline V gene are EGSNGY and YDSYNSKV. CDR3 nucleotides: TGTGCCACCTGGGACGGGCCTCTATATACCACTGGTTGGTTCAAGATATTT. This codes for CATWDGPLYTTGWFKIF.

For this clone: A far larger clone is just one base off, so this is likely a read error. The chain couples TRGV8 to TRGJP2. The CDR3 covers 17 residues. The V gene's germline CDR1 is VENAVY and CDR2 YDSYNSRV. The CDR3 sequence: CATRDGEHGGSDWIKTF. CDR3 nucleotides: TGTGCCACCCGGGATGGCGAACACGGAGGTAGTGATTGGATCAAGACGTTT.

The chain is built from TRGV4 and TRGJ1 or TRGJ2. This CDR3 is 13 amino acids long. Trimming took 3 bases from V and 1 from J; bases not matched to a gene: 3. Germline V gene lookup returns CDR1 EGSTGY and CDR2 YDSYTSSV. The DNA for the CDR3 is TGTGCCACCTGGGATTCAAATTATTATAAGAAACTCTTT. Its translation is CATWDSNYYKKLF.

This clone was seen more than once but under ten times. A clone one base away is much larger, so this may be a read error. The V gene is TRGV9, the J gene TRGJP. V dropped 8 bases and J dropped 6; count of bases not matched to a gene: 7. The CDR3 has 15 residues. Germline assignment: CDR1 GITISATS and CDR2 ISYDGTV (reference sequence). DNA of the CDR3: TGTGCCTTGTTGGATGCAGAGTTGGGCAAAAAAATCAAGGTATTT. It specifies CALLDAELGKKIKVF.

The CDR3 reads CALWEVKGYYKKLF. CDR3 nucleotides: TGTGCCTTGTGGGAGGTAAAAGGGTATTATAAGAAACTCTTT. The J gene is TRGJ1 or TRGJ2, the V gene TRGV9. Losses at the gene ends were 1 base for V and 4 bases for J; bases not matched to a gene: 7. Germline V gives CDR1 GITISATS, CDR2 ISYDGTV (reference sequence). The CDR3 consists of 14 residues.

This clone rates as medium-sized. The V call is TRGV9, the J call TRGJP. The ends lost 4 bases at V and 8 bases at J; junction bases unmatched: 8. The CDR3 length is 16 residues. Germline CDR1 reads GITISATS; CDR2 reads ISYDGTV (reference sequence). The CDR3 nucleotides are TGTGCCTTGTGGGATGACGGGCAGTTGGGCAAAAAAATCAAGGTATTT. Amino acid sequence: CALWDDGQLGKKIKVF.

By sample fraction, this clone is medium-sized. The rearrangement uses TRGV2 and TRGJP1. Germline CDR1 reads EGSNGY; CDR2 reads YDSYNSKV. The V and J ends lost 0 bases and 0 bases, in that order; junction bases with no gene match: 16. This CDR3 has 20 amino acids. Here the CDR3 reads CATWDGLRNVGDTTGWFKIF. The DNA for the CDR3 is TGTGCCACCTGGGACGGGCTGAGAAATGTTGGTGATACCACTGGTTGGTTCAAGATATTT.

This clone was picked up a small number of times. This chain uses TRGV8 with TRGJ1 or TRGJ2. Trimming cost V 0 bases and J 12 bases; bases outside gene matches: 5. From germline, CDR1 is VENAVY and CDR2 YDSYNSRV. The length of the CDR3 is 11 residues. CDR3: CATWDRRRKLF. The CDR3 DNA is TGTGCCACCTGGGATAGGCGTAGGAAACTCTTT.

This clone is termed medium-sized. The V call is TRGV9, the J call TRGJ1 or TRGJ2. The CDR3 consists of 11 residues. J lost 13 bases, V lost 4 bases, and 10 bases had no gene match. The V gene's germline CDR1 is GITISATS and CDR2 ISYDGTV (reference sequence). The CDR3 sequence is CALWDEKIKLF. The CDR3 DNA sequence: TGTGCCTTGTGGGACGAGAAAATAAAACTCTTT.